What follows are 16 T cell receptor beta chains derived from one specimen sequenced in a study of blood T cell repertoires in COVID-19 (dated by TCRdb to about 2020). The library was prepared using the immunoSEQ multiplex PCR assay. The source is immuneACCESS, and TCRdb retained only in-frame sequences with V and J called. Part of the clones is not carried over; for the studies checked, unresolved V genes explain less than half of this, and the remainder is unexplained. The sample yields about 97,000 clones; about 83% were counted once. The ten largest clones represent about 16% of the sample. The sequencing input was peripheral blood. These receptors all come from a human donor in a cohort sampled during active COVID-19.

The chain recombines TRBV27 with TRBJ1-1; TRBD1 aligns across 12 bases. Germline V CDR1 and CDR2: MNHEY, SMNVEV (reference sequence). J gave up 5 bases and V 2 bases, and 6 bases lay outside the gene matches. The CDR3 sequence is 16 residues long. CDR3 protein: CASSLGTGGGWTEAFF. CDR3 sequence (DNA): TGTGCCAGCAGTTTAGGGACAGGGGGCGGGTGGACTGAAGCTTTCTTT.

V and J are TRBV27 and TRBJ2-3; 11 bases align to TRBD2. V was clipped by 4 bases and J by 2 bases; unmatched bases: 2. CDR3 length: 15 amino acids. Germline loops: CDR1 MNHEY, CDR2 SMNVEV (reference sequence). The DNA of the CDR3 is TGTGCCAGCAGTTGGACTAGCGGGTTCACAGATACGCAGTATTTT. Its translation: CASSWTSGFTDTQYF.

The V call is TRBV5-1, the J call TRBJ1-5, with TRBD1 matching 8 bases. With V trimmed by 4 bases and J by 7 bases, 13 bases remained unmatched. Germline V gene lookup returns CDR1 SGHRS and CDR2 YFSETQ. This CDR3 contains 16 residues. The CDR3 DNA reads TGCGCCAGCAGCCCAATGACAGGGGCCTTTCCCCAGCCCCAGCATTTT. This encodes CASSPMTGAFPQPQHF.

The chain links TRBV11-2 to TRBJ1-1; 9 nucleotides align to TRBD1. Losses at the gene ends were 6 bases for V and 1 base for J; bases not matched to a gene: 6. This CDR3 is 15 amino acids long. Looked up from germline, CDR1 is SGHAT and CDR2 is FQNNGV. The CDR3 coding sequence is TGTGCCAGCAGGACACCGGGACAGGGGAACACTGAAGCTTTCTTT. This translates into CASRTPGQGNTEAFF. The full variable domain, with the rest looked up from reference TRBV11-2 and TRBJ1-1, is EAGVAQSPRYKIIEKRQSVAFWCNPISGHATLYWYQQILGQGPKLLIQFQNNGVVDDSQLPKDRFSAERLKGVDSTLKIQPAKLEDSAVYLCASRTPGQGNTEAFFGQGTRLTVV.

V is TRBV19 and J is TRBJ2-5; the D gene is possibly TRBD1 (6 bases). The germline V gene encodes CDR1 LNHDA and CDR2 SQIVND (reference sequence). V was shortened by 5 bases and J by 1 base, with 14 bases between the two germline ends. The CDR3 spans 15 residues. For the CDR3, the DNA is TGTGCCAGTAGTCAAACACAGGGTCCCCAAGAGACCCAGTACTTC. Protein sequence: CASSQTQGPQETQYF.

This chain links TRBV2 with TRBJ2-7; 10 bases agree with TRBD1. Germline V gene data show CDR1 as SNHLY and CDR2 as FYNNEI. The junction had 10 bases not matched to a gene; V was cut back by 8 bases and J by 6 bases. The CDR3 covers 14 residues. CDR3 sequence: CASLSGTGVVEQYF. The CDR3 DNA sequence: TGTGCCAGCCTTTCGGGGACAGGGGTAGTCGAGCAGTACTTC.

The chain has TRBV18 and TRBJ2-1; D not certain. CDR3 length: 14 amino acids. The V gene lost 2 bases and the J gene lost 5 bases, with 10 bases spanning the gap. Germline V gene data show CDR1 as KGHSH and CDR2 as LQKENI. The CDR3, as DNA: TGTGCCAGCTCACCATTGAGTACGGACAATGAGCAGTTCTTC. Protein: CASSPLSTDNEQFF.

In this sample, this clone turned up once. This chain uses TRBV27 with TRBJ2-3; 12 bases line up with TRBD2. The CDR3 sequence is 14 residues long. V was pared by 3 bases and J by 6 bases, with 1 base of the junction left unmatched. Germline V lookup: CDR1 MNHEY, CDR2 SMNVEV (reference sequence). CDR3 bases: TGTGCCAGCAGTTTCGGGACTAGCGGGGATACGCAGTATTTT. Amino acids: CASSFGTSGDTQYF.

The V call is TRBV12-5, the J call TRBJ2-1, with 8 positions matching TRBD1. The J segment lost 6 bases and the V segment lost 6 bases, leaving 10 bases of the junction unmatched. Germline loops: CDR1 LGHNT, CDR2 FRNRAP. CDR3 length: 15 residues. In DNA, the CDR3 is TGTGCTAGTGGGTTGACAGGGGTATCTATCAATGAGCAGTTCTTC. Translation: CASGLTGVSINEQFF.

This chain joins TRBV4-3 and TRBJ2-7; 15 bases are shared with TRBD2. V gave up 1 base and J gave up 4 bases; unmatched junction bases: 11. There are 19 residues in the CDR3. The germline gives CDR1 LGHNA, CDR2 YSLEER. CDR3: CASSQGGLAGGSEFYEQYF. In nucleotides, the CDR3 is TGCGCCAGCAGCCAAGGGGGACTAGCGGGAGGTTCGGAATTTTACGAGCAGTACTTC.

J is TRBJ1-1 and V is TRBV25-1; D is unresolved. V gave up 4 bases and J gave up 1 base, with 7 bases separating them. Germline CDR1 MGHDK, CDR2 SYGVNS. The CDR3 runs to 13 residues. Here the CDR3 reads CASSVSENTEAFF. The CDR3 bases are TGTGCCAGCAGTGTCAGCGAGAACACTGAAGCTTTCTTT.

The V call is TRBV5-4, the J call TRBJ1-2; TRBD1 aligns across 9 bases. V dropped 4 bases and J dropped 4; count of bases not matched to a gene: 11. The CDR3 spans 16 residues. Germline CDR1 reads SGHNT; CDR2 reads YYREEE (reference sequence). For the CDR3, the DNA is TGTGCCAGCAGCCGACAGACCTCGACAGGGGGCTATGGCTACACCTTC. Its protein is CASSRQTSTGGYGYTF. Full variable domain (missing parts from reference TRBV5-4 and TRBJ1-2): ETGVTQSPTHLIKTRGQQVTLRCSSQSGHNTVSWYQQALGQGPQFIFQYYREEENGRGNFPPRFSGLQFPNYSSELNVNALELDDSALYLCASSRQTSTGGYGYTFGSGTRLTVV.

The chain uses TRBV15 and TRBJ2-5, with TRBD2 as a possible D gene (6 bases). CDR1 LNHNV and CDR2 YYDKDF come from the germline V gene (reference sequence). The V and J ends lost 0 bases and 5 bases respectively, with 13 bases between them. This CDR3 has 15 amino acids. CDR3 sequence reads: CATSRDWLGGETQYF. CDR3 DNA: TGTGCCACCAGCAGAGATTGGCTCGGAGGGGAGACCCAGTACTTC.

The chain links TRBV5-1 to TRBJ1-1; 7 bases are shared with TRBD1. CDR3 size: 16 residues. CDR1 SGHRS and CDR2 YFSETQ come from the germline V gene. The trim removed 1 base at V and 1 base at J, leaving 7 bases unmatched. In DNA form, the CDR3 reads TGCGCCAGCAGCTTGATCTACAGGGGTGGGAACACTGAAGCTTTCTTT. As protein: CASSLIYRGGNTEAFF.

CDR3 amino acids: CASSRTPRSSYNEQFF. The CDR3 nucleotides are TGTGCCAGCAGTCGGACTCCGCGGAGCTCCTACAATGAGCAGTTCTTC. The chain carries TRBV3-1 (or the pseudogene TRBV3-2) and TRBJ2-1, with D possibly TRBD2 on 5 matching bases. From germline, CDR1 is LGHDT and CDR2 YNNKEL (reference sequence). The CDR3 spans 16 residues. The ends were cut back, 6 bases at V and 0 bases at J, with 15 bases in the middle.

This clone was seen once. V usage is TRBV11-2 and J usage is TRBJ2-4; 7 positions match TRBD2. V trimming: 2 bases; J trimming: 9 bases; junction bases outside the gene matches: 4. CDR1 is SGHAT, CDR2 FQNNGV, per germline. CDR3 length equals 13 residues. The CDR3 loop is CASSLSGEGIQYF. Written as DNA, the CDR3 is TGTGCCAGCAGCTTAAGCGGGGAGGGCATTCAGTACTTC. The whole variable domain, filled in from reference TRBV11-2 and TRBJ2-4, reads EAGVAQSPRYKIIEKRQSVAFWCNPISGHATLYWYQQILGQGPKLLIQFQNNGVVDDSQLPKDRFSAERLKGVDSTLKIQPAKLEDSAVYLCASSLSGEGIQYFGAGTRLSVL.